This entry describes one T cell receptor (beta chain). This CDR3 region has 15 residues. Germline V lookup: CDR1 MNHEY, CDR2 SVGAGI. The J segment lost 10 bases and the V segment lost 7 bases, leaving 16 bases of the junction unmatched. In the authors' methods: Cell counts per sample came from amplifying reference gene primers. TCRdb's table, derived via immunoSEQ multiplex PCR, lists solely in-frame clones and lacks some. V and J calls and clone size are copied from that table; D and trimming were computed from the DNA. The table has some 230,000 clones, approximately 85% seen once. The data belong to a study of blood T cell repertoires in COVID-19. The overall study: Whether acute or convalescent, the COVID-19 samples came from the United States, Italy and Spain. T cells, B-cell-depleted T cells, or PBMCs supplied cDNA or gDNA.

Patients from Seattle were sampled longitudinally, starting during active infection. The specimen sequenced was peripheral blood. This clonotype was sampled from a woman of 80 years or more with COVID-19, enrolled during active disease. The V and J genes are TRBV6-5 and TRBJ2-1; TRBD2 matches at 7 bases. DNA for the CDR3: TGTGCCAGCAAGACCGGGAGCGGGATAGTAGGGGAGCAGTTCTTC. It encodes CASKTGSGIVGEQFF.